These 18 T cell receptor beta chains share one sample of origin, sequenced in a study of blood T cell repertoires in COVID-19. Sequencing was performed with immunoSEQ multiplex PCR; in TCRdb, only in-frame clones are kept and a portion is missing. The data hold 100,000 or so clones, with more than 80% observed a single time. Material for sequencing was peripheral blood. The receptors come from a human donor in a cohort sampled during active COVID-19.

This clone was observed a few times. V and J are TRBV7-9 and TRBJ1-5; D unclear. V lost 1 base and J lost 3, with 10 bases in between. The CDR3 length is 15 residues. The germline V gene encodes CDR1 SEHNR and CDR2 FQNEAQ (reference sequence). The CDR3 here is CASSLGRAYNQPQHF. The CDR3 DNA is TGTGCCAGCAGCTTAGGGAGGGCATACAATCAGCCCCAGCATTTT.

The chain employs TRBV9 and TRBJ2-3; 7 bases agree with TRBD1. Germline values: CDR1 SGDLS, CDR2 YYNGEE. This CDR3 spans 16 amino acids. V was pared by 3 bases and J by 2 bases, with 9 bases of the junction left unmatched. The CDR3 region has the DNA TGTGCCAGCAGCGCAACGGGGACAGCGAACACAGATACGCAGTATTTT. Amino acid sequence: CASSATGTANTDTQYF.

This chain joins TRBV7-3 and TRBJ2-2; D may be TRBD1 (5 bases). Germline CDR1 and CDR2: SGHTA and FQGTGA. The CDR3 contains 15 residues. The germline V and J ends were trimmed by 2 bases and 3 bases, with 10 bases remaining between them. DNA for the CDR3: TGTGCCAGCAGCTTAGGCAGGGTAGACACCGGGGAGCTGTTTTTT. Translation: CASSLGRVDTGELFF.

This sequence joins TRBV5-4 and TRBJ2-3; possibly TRBD1 for D (6 bases). Between the trimmed V and J ends, which lost 6 bases and 2 bases, there was a span of 13 bases. The CDR3 consists of 14 residues. The germline gives CDR1 SGHNT, CDR2 YYREEE (reference sequence). The CDR3 is CASKGHSNTDTQYF. CDR3 nucleotides: TGTGCCAGCAAGGGACATAGTAACACAGATACGCAGTATTTT.

V usage is TRBV4-2 and J usage is TRBJ1-2; 8 positions match TRBD1. Germline-derived CDR1 and CDR2 are LGHNA and YNFKEQ. There are 18 residues in the CDR3. Trimming removed 4 bases from V and 6 bases from J; junction bases left unmatched: 19. CDR3 sequence reads: CASSPRGDRPMGLDGYTF. CDR3 bases: TGTGCCAGCAGCCCAAGAGGGGACAGGCCGATGGGCTTGGATGGCTACACCTTC.

Written as DNA, the CDR3 is TGTGCCAGCAGCCCCCGGGGTAGGTCGGGCGGCTACACCTTC. Translated, it gives CASSPRGRSGGYTF. V usage is TRBV7-9 and J usage is TRBJ1-2, with no clear D. The CDR3 is 14 residues long. Germline loops: CDR1 SEHNR, CDR2 FQNEAQ (reference sequence). The V and J ends lost 5 bases and 8 bases respectively, with 18 bases between them.

The chain combines TRBV4-3 with TRBJ1-4, with TRBD1 as a possible D gene (6 bases). The CDR3 contains 20 residues. Trimming stripped 0 bases from V and 0 bases from J, with 20 bases between. CDR1 is LGHNA and CDR2 is YSLEER in the germline V gene. This CDR3 is CASSQDGRRGFLSTNEKLFF. CDR3 bases: TGCGCCAGCAGCCAAGACGGCCGCAGGGGCTTTCTCTCAACTAATGAAAAACTGTTTTTT.

The CDR3 sequence is CATSDSPRAGRRNTQYF. The CDR3 DNA reads as TGTGCCACCAGTGATTCCCCGCGTGCAGGGAGGCGAAATACGCAGTATTTT. The V call is TRBV24-1, the J call TRBJ2-3, with TRBD2 as a possible D gene (6 bases). Trimming pared 2 bases from V and 7 bases from J, leaving 21 bases between. CDR3 length: 17 residues. CDR1 and CDR2 from the germline V gene are KGHDR and SFDVKD.

The J gene is TRBJ2-5, the V gene TRBV24-1, with D unclear. Trimming pared 6 bases from V and 5 bases from J, leaving 9 bases between. The CDR3 length is 12 residues. Germline loops: CDR1 KGHDR, CDR2 SFDVKD. The CDR3 loop reads CATSRGPETQYF. CDR3 DNA sequence: TGTGCCACCAGTCGTGGGCCGGAGACCCAGTACTTC.

This chain connects TRBV4-3 to TRBJ2-1, with 8 bases fitting TRBD2. Trimming removed 1 base from V and 0 bases from J; junction bases left unmatched: 8. The CDR3 runs 18 residues. Germline CDR1 reads LGHNA; CDR2 reads YSLEER. CDR3 DNA: TGCGCCAGCAGCCAAGGGCCCCCACGGGGGGGCTCCTACAATGAGCAGTTCTTC. Translating it yields CASSQGPPRGGSYNEQFF.

The V gene is TRBV6-5, the J gene TRBJ2-6; D is unresolved. V gave up 7 bases and J gave up 0 bases, with 10 bases separating them. This CDR3 region has 15 residues. The germline CDR1 and CDR2 sequences are MNHEY and SVGAGI. The CDR3 region is CASTKTHSGANVLTF. The CDR3, as DNA: TGTGCCAGCACCAAGACACACTCTGGGGCCAACGTCCTGACTTTC.

V and J are TRBV7-8 and TRBJ1-6; D is perhaps TRBD1 (6 bases). This CDR3 contains 15 residues. Looked up from germline, CDR1 is SGHVS and CDR2 is FQNEAQ. The V end was cut by 3 bases, the J end by 7 bases, with 13 bases between. CDR3 coding DNA: TGTGCCAGCAGCTTGGCTGGACAGAGAAATTCACCCCTCCACTTT. It yields the protein CASSLAGQRNSPLHF.

The chain links TRBV4-3 to TRBJ1-2; D is ambiguous. This CDR3 is built from 15 residues. The V end was cut by 0 bases, the J end by 4 bases, with 12 bases between. In germline, CDR1 is LGHNA, CDR2 YSLEER. The CDR3 bases are TGCGCCAGCAGCCAAGAATTTAGAGGGCCCTATGGCTACACCTTC. It codes for CASSQEFRGPYGYTF.

The chain has TRBV2 and TRBJ2-7; a weak D match, TRBD1 (6 bases). There are 14 residues in the CDR3. Deletions cut 1 base from V and 3 bases from J, with 10 bases between. CDR1 and CDR2 (germline): SNHLY, FYNNEI. CDR3 region: CASSEGQGIYEQYF. The CDR3 region has the DNA TGTGCCAGCAGTGAAGGCCAGGGGATCTACGAGCAGTACTTC.

In its sample, this clone was seen a few times. The rearrangement joins TRBV5-1 to TRBJ2-3; D is unclear. CDR1 and CDR2 (germline): SGHRS, YFSETQ. V shed 5 bases and J shed 6 bases, with 13 bases lying between them. This CDR3 spans 13 amino acids. The CDR3 spells CASSETSWDTQYF. Written as DNA, the CDR3 is TGCGCCAGCAGTGAGACATCTTGGGATACGCAGTATTTT.

The V call is TRBV2, the J call TRBJ1-2; D ambiguous. In germline, CDR1 is SNHLY, CDR2 FYNNEI. The V end was cut by 5 bases, the J end by 7 bases, with 17 bases between. The CDR3 spans 14 residues. The CDR3 is CASSWAGLAPGYTF. The CDR3 DNA reads TGTGCCAGCAGTTGGGCAGGCCTGGCTCCTGGCTACACCTTC. The complete variable domain, with remaining parts taken from reference TRBV2 and TRBJ1-2, reads EPEVTQTPSHQVTQMGQEVILRCVPISNHLYFYWYRQILGQKVEFLVSFYNNEISEKSEIFDDQFSVERPDGSNFTLKIRSTKLEDSAMYFCASSWAGLAPGYTFGSGTRLTVV.

The table lists this clone with a few counts. The chain is built from TRBV3-1 (or the pseudogene TRBV3-2) and TRBJ2-5; possible D gene TRBD2, 7 bases. The CDR3 has 16 residues. Germline CDR1 and CDR2: LGHDT and YNNKEL (reference sequence). V was cut by 0 bases and J by 5 bases, with 16 bases left in between. The CDR3 nucleotides are TGTGCCAGCAGCCAAGATCTTGGGGGGGCTGCGGAGACCCAGTACTTC. It encodes CASSQDLGGAAETQYF.

The chain has TRBV2 and TRBJ2-2; no firm D call. Germline CDR1 SNHLY, CDR2 FYNNEI. Trimming left V 8 bases short and J 4 bases short, with 2 bases between. This CDR3 is built from 10 residues. CDR3 residues: CASRTGELFF. CDR3 in DNA: TGTGCCAGCCGCACCGGGGAGCTGTTTTTT.